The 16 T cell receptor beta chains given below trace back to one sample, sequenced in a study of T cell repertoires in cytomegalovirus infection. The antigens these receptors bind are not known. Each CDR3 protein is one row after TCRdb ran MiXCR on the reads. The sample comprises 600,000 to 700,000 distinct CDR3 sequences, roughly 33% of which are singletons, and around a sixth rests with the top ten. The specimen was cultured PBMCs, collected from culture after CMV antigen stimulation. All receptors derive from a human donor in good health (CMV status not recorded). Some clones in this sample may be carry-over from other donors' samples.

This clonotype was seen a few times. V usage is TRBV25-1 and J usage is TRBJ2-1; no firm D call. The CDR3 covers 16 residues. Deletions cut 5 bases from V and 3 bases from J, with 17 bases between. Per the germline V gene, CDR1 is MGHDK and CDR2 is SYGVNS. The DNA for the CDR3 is TGTGCCAGCAGTAAACAGTCTCCCCTACTCTACAATGAGCAGTTCTTC. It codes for CASSKQSPLLYNEQFF.

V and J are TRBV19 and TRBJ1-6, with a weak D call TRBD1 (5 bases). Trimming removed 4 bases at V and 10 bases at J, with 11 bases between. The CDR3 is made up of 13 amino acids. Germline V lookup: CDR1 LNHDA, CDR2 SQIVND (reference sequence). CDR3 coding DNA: TGTGCCAGTAGTACGGGGGTAGGATCACCCCTCCACTTT. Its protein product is CASSTGVGSPLHF.

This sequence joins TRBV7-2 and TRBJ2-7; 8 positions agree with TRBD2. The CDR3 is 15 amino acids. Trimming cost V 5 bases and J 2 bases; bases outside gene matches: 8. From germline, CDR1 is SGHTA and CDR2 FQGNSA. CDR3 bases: TGTGCCAGCAGCACCGGGACTAGAGAGGCCTACGAGCAGTACTTC. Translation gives CASSTGTREAYEQYF.

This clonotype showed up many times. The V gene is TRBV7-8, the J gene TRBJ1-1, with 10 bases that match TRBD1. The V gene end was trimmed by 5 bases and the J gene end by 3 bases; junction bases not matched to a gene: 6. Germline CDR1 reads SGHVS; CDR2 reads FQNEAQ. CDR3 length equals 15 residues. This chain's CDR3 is CASSPRTGGDTEAFF. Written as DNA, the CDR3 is TGTGCCAGCAGCCCTCGGACAGGGGGGGACACTGAAGCTTTCTTT.

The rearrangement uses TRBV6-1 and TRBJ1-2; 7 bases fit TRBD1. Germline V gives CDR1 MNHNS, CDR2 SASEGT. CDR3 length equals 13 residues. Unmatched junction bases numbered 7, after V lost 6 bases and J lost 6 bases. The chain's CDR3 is CASRTGERDGYTF. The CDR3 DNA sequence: TGTGCCAGCAGAACAGGGGAAAGAGATGGCTACACCTTC.

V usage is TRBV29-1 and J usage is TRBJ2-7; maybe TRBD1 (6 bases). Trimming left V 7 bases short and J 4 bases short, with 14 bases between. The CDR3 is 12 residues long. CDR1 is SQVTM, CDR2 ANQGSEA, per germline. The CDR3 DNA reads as TGCAGCGGATCACAGGGTTCATACGAGCAGTACTTC. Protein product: CSGSQGSYEQYF.

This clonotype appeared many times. The CDR3 nucleotides read TGTGCCAGCAGCTTAGCTAGCGGGAGTTGGTATGAGCAGTTCTTC. This encodes CASSLASGSWYEQFF. This sequence joins TRBV7-2 and TRBJ2-1; 9 bases match TRBD2. Germline CDR1 SGHTA, CDR2 FQGNSA. The V and J ends lost 0 bases and 8 bases, in that order; junction bases with no gene match: 5. This CDR3 is built from 15 residues.

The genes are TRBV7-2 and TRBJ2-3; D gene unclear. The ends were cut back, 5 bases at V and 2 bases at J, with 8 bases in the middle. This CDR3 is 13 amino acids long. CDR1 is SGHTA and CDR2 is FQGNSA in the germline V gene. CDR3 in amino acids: CASSGRYTDTQYF. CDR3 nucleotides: TGTGCCAGCAGCGGCCGATACACAGATACGCAGTATTTT.

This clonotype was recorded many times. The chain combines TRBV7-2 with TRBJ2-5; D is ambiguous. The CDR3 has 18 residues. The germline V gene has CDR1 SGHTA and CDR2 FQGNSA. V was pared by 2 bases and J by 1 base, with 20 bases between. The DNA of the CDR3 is TGTGCCAGCAGCTTATTTGGACCGCAACTCCCCATCCAAGAGACCCAGTACTTC. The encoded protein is CASSLFGPQLPIQETQYF.

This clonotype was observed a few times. The CDR3 region is CASSPQVAEQFF. In DNA form, the CDR3 reads TGTGCCAGCAGCCCCCAAGTGGCTGAGCAGTTCTTC. The chain links TRBV7-9 to TRBJ2-1; no definite D call. CDR3 size: 12 residues. Germline V lookup: CDR1 SEHNR, CDR2 FQNEAQ (reference sequence). The V gene lost 5 bases and the J gene lost 9 bases, with 11 bases spanning the gap.

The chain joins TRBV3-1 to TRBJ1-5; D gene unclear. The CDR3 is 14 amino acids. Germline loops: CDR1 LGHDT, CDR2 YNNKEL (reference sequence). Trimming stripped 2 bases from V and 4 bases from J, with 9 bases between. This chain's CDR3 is CASSQLGGNQPQHF. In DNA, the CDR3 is TGTGCCAGCAGCCAACTTGGAGGGAATCAGCCCCAGCATTTT.

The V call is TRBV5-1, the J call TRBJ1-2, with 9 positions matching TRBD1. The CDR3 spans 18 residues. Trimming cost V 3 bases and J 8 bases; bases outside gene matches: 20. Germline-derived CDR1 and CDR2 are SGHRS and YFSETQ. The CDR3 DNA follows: TGCGCCAGCAGCTCCGTCCATGCGGGACAGGGAAATATAGAGGGCTACACCTTC. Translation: CASSSVHAGQGNIEGYTF.

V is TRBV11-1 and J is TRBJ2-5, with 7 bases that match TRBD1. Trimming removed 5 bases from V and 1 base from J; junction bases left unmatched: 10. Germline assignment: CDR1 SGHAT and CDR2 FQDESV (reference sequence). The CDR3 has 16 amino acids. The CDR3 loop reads CASSPSPWTGQETQYF. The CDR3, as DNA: TGTGCCAGCAGCCCCTCCCCGTGGACAGGCCAAGAGACCCAGTACTTC. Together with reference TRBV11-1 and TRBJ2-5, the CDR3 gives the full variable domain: EAEVAQSPRYKITEKSQAVAFWCDPISGHATLYWYRQILGQGPELLVQFQDESVVDDSQLPKDRFSAERLKGVDSTLKIQPAELGDSAMYLCASSPSPWTGQETQYFGPGTRLLVL.

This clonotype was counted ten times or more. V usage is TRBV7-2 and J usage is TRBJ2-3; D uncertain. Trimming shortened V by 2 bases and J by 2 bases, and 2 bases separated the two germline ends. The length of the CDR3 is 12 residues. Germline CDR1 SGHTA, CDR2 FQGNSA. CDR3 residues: CASSLITDTQYF. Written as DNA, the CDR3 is TGTGCCAGCAGCTTAATCACAGATACGCAGTATTTT.

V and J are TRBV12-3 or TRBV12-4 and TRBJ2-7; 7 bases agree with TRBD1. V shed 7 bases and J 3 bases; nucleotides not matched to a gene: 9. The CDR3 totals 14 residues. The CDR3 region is CASNVRGSRYEQYF. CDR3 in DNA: TGTGCCAGCAACGTCAGGGGGTCTCGCTACGAGCAGTACTTC.

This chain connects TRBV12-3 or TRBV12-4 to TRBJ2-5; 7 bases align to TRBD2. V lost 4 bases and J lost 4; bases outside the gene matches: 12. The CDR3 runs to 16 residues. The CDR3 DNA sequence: TGTGCCAGCAGTTCCCAGGGTGGGGGGGGGAGAGAGACCCAGTACTTC. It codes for CASSSQGGGGRETQYF.